This T cell receptor (beta chain) is from a study of shared clonotypes between healthy human individuals. V lost 5 bases to trimming and J lost 1 base; unmatched junction nucleotides: 6. The germline V gene has CDR1 SEHNR and CDR2 FQNEAQ (reference sequence). This CDR3 region has 16 residues. TCRdb's copy holds only in-frame clones and misses some; the assay was immunoSEQ multiplex PCR. This table holds under 650,000 clones, almost 97% found once. Regarding the study as a whole: The low donor count limited represented genetic and exposure-history diversity. Clonotypes shared by all four sorted-subset donors had higher generation probabilities than non-shared clonotypes. Memory subsets generally showed lower estimated richness than naive subsets.

A word on this clone: No antigen is known for it.

The sequencing sample was made of naive CD4+ T cells sorted from blood. Documented subset: CD45RA+ positively selected. The chain recombines TRBV7-9 with TRBJ2-5; 11 nucleotides agree with TRBD2. The clonotype comes from a woman aged 25 to 39 in good health. CDR3 in DNA: TGTGCCAGCAGCCTCGGACTAGCGGGCATCCAAGAGACCCAGTACTTC. This sequence encodes CASSLGLAGIQETQYF.